Listed below are T cell receptor beta chains from one sample, sequenced in a study of T cell responses to AZD1222 COVID-19 vaccine. Clones were read by immunoSEQ multiplex PCR, and TCRdb kept only the in-frame ones, dropping some. The sample lists approximately 99,000 clones; more than 85% were seen once. Sample: peripheral blood, taken 28 days after the second AZD1222 dose. These receptors were taken from an adult who received the AZD1222 COVID-19 vaccine. CDR3s leave out the opening cysteine and the closing phenylalanine or tryptophan.

V gene | CDR3 protein
TRBV10-3 | AISEFRTGELF
TRBV9 | ASSPSPSVSGNTIY
TRBV9 | ASSVSEGRTDTQY
TRBV27 | ASSLKGSNQPQH
TRBV6-2/TRBV6-3 | ASGQGGEKLF
TRBV3-1/TRBV3-2 | ASSQDRVGRSGDTQY
TRBV15 | ATSRDLGGQETQY
TRBV7-9 | ASSSPGGTRIGTEAF
TRBV10-2 | ASSEPPSGYGIGSEQF
TRBV19 | ASSIQGSDTQY
TRBV4-2 | ASSQDLRGNEQY
TRBV7-7 | ASSLGQNTGELF
TRBV11-2 | ASSKEDGPNQPQH
TRBV10-3 | AISVGGQANEKLF
TRBV24-1 | ATSDATGPGNEQF
TRBV3-1/TRBV3-2 | ASSQYGTLPGGFQETQY
TRBV28 | ASNSPGAGETQY
TRBV19 | ASSIGRGGLAGVTDTQY
TRBV5-1 | ASSFGDTANTEAF
TRBV28 | ASSQVNQPQH
TRBV19 | ASSIVSGDYEQY
TRBV7-6 | ASSLGPGLAGDYEQY
TRBV5-6 | ASSFRGGPGNTIY
TRBV18 | ASSPVGGETQY
TRBV10-3 | AAQGGSYEQY
TRBV7-8 | ASSLLSQGPWGTEAF
TRBV5-5 | ASSRGSQGRYEQY
TRBV7-2 | ASSLIQGANEQY
TRBV5-4 | ASSLPGGVGGHEQY
TRBV18 | ASSLPGSLETQY
TRBV29-1 | SVRTGWTEAF
TRBV20-1 | SASKRRGTEAF
TRBV27 | ASSFLLPSGRAGVY
TRBV25-1 | ASRDGGARYEQY
TRBV2 | ASRVTSGTYNEQF
TRBV28 | ASSLNLYSGIGTSGRKVSYEQY
TRBV5-1 | ASSPEGVYEQY
TRBV2 | AIAGESYNEQF